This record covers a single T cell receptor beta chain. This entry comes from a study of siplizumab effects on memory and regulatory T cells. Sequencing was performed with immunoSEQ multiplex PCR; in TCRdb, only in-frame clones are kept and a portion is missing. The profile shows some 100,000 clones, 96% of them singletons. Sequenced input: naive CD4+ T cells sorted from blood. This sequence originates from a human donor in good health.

Here the CDR3 reads CASTSGGALLGTQYF. For the CDR3, the DNA is TGTGCCAGCACATCCGGGGGGGCCCTATTAGGTACGCAGTATTTT. The rearrangement uses TRBV6-1 and TRBJ2-3; 8 bases agree with TRBD2. CDR3 length: 15 residues. The V gene's germline CDR1 is MNHNS and CDR2 SASEGT. V lost 7 bases, J lost 8 bases, and 14 bases stayed unmatched.